This T cell receptor (beta chain) stems from a study of Graves' ophthalmopathy and Graves' hyperthyroidism. General study findings and limits: The majority of expanded thyroid clonotypes above 0.001 frequency also occurred in blood. Discriminating ophthalmopathy from stable hyperthyroidism, a 13-signature model attained a sensitivity of about 89% and a specificity of approximately 81%.

The CDR3 is 15 residues long. Germline lookup yields CDR1 SGHRS and CDR2 YFSETQ. The V and J ends lost 0 bases and 5 bases, in that order; junction bases with no gene match: 3. Beta-chain TCR CDR3 regions were amplified from RNA transcripts. First-round RT-PCR used HTBI primers; second-round multiplex PCR followed. TCRdb re-called the multiplex PCR reads through MiXCR, storing one row per CDR3 protein. The sample records 200,000 to 250,000 distinct CDR3 sequences, about 47% being singletons. Comment on this clonotype: Antigen unknown.

Patients were diagnosed from clinical symptoms, serum thyroxine, TRAb, thyroid ultrasound and orbital computed tomography. PBMCs were isolated by Ficoll-Paque density gradient centrifugation, using about 9.5 ml of fresh peripheral blood as the starting material. The V gene is TRBV5-1, the J gene TRBJ1-5, with 9 bases matching TRBD1. Sequenced material: peripheral blood. The sequence was collected from an adult man with Graves' ophthalmopathy. CDR3 sequence: CASSLDDRGDQPQHF. CDR3 in DNA: TGCGCCAGCAGCTTGGATGACAGGGGGGATCAGCCCCAGCATTTT.